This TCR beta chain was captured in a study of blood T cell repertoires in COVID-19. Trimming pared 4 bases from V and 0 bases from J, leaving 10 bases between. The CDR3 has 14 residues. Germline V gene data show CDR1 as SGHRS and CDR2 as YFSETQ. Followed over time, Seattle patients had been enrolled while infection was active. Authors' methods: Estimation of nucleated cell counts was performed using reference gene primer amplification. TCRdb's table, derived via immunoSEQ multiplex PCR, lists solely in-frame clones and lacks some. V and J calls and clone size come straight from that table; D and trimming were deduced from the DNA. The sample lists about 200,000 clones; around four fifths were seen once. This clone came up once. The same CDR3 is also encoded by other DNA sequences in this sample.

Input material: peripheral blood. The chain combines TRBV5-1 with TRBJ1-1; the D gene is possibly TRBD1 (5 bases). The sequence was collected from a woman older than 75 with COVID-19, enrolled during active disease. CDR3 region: CASSLQVMNTEAFF. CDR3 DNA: TGCGCCAGCAGCCTACAGGTAATGAACACTGAAGCTTTCTTT.